This TCR beta chain emerged from a study of shared clonotypes between healthy human individuals. As concerns this clone: The antigen remains undetermined.

General study points: Clonotype sharing among donors was expected to depend on sequencing depth. It was the few donors that limited the genetic and exposure-history diversity represented. Unshared clonotypes carried lower generation probabilities than those common to all four donors.

Measured with immunoSEQ multiplex PCR; TCRdb has only the in-frame clones, and not every one. Among some 1,900,000 clones listed, about 95% were seen once. Trimming removed 5 bases at V and 6 bases at J, with 13 bases between. The CDR3 is 13 amino acids. The germline V gene has CDR1 SQVTM and CDR2 ANQGSEA. Naive CD8 cells, CD45RO-negative and positively selected for CCR7, excluded terminally differentiated effector memory CD45RA+ cells. This clonotype was obtained from a young man in good health. What was sequenced was naive CD8+ T cells sorted from blood. The chain couples TRBV29-1 to TRBJ2-2, with D unresolved. The DNA for the CDR3 is TGCAGCGTTTCTTACCAGGTCTCCGGGGAGCTGTTTTTT. Its translation: CSVSYQVSGELFF.